This T cell receptor (beta chain) comes out of a study of regulatory T cells in long-lasting Graves disease. Whole-study results and caveats: Those with persistent disease had in common more public clonotypes (roughly 3,000) than new patients (roughly 1,000).

Construction of TCR beta libraries relied on iRepertoire HTBI primers and on Arm-PCR targeting CDR3 regions. TCRdb re-called the multiplex PCR reads with MiXCR, one entry per CDR3 protein. The sample has approximately 400,000 distinct CDR3 sequences; about a quarter are singletons. This clonotype has at least ten counts. What it binds is not known. With V trimmed by 8 bases and J by 7 bases, 8 bases remained unmatched. This CDR3 comprises 13 residues. Germline values: CDR1 MNHEY, CDR2 SMNVEV (reference sequence). Time point here: persistent/refractory GD, antithyroid drugs over 5 years with positive TRAb. After RNA was extracted from PBMCs, the TCR library was made from it.

The receptor was derived from a female donor with Graves disease. The rearrangement joins TRBV27 to TRBJ2-4, with TRBD1 identical over 7 bases. The sequenced sample was peripheral blood mononuclear cells (PBMCs), obtained when the disease was refractory, from a patient treated with antithyroid drugs. The CDR3, as DNA: TGTGCCAGCGGCCGGGACAGAAACAACATTCAGTACTTC. Translation gives CASGRDRNNIQYF.